What follows are 4 T cell receptor beta chains derived from one specimen sequenced in a study of technical replicates of blood from a handful of donors. Profiled with immunoSEQ multiplex PCR; TCRdb holds only in-frame clones, not every one. The profile shows some 11,000 clones, 90% to 95% of them singletons. Sequenced input: PBMCs. The receptors come from a human donor in good health.

This clone appeared once. V and J are TRBV29-1 and TRBJ1-1; D remains unclear. V was pared by 6 bases and J by 2 bases, with 10 bases between. This CDR3 is built from 12 residues. CDR1 is SQVTM, CDR2 ANQGSEA, per germline. CDR3 residues: CSVLPGNTEAFF. CDR3 bases: TGCAGCGTACTACCCGGCAACACTGAAGCTTTCTTT.

The gene calls are TRBV30 and TRBJ2-3; TRBD1 aligns across 9 bases. Germline V gene data show CDR1 as GTSNPN and CDR2 as SVGIG (reference sequence). V lost 4 bases to trimming and J lost 3 bases; unmatched junction nucleotides: 8. The CDR3 is made up of 15 amino acids. The CDR3 loop is CAWTLGQGVTDTQYF. CDR3 DNA sequence: TGTGCCTGGACTTTGGGACAGGGAGTAACAGATACGCAGTATTTT.

This chain uses TRBV4-2 with TRBJ2-2; D might be TRBD1 (5 bases). The V gene lost 5 bases and the J gene lost 1 base, with 11 bases spanning the gap. Germline CDR1 is LGHNA and CDR2 is YNFKEQ. The CDR3 loop spans 15 amino acids. CDR3 in DNA: TGTGCCAGCAGCGGTCTAGGGGTGAACACCGGGGAGCTGTTTTTT. This gives the protein CASSGLGVNTGELFF.

This chain connects TRBV30 to TRBJ1-1; D is uncertain. V lost 5 bases, J lost 5 bases, and 12 bases lay in between. The CDR3 extends over 12 amino acids. CDR1 GTSNPN and CDR2 SVGIG come from the germline V gene (reference sequence). The CDR3 coding sequence is TGTGCCTGGGGGAGCGACGTTACTGAAGCTTTCTTT. It is translated as CAWGSDVTEAFF.